A few counts support the clone carrying this T cell receptor beta chain. The CDR3 totals 14 residues. Germline CDR1 SGHNT, CDR2 YYREEE (reference sequence). Trimming removed 4 bases from V and 3 bases from J, with 12 bases in between. This sample is drawn from a study of T cells in Graves' hyperthyroidism and ophthalmopathy. Researchers took RNA transcripts and amplified the TCR beta CDR3 regions from them. TCR CDR3 underwent first-round RT-PCR with the HTBI primer set. TCRdb processed the multiplex PCR reads anew with MiXCR; each CDR3 protein has one entry. This sample has roughly 380,000 distinct CDR3 sequences, with about an eighth found just once.

Sequenced input: blood. The receptor was derived from a woman aged 18-35 years with Graves' hyperthyroidism. V is TRBV5-4 and J is TRBJ2-3; D gene ambiguous. CDR3 sequence: CASSPTQATDTQYF. The CDR3 nucleotides are TGTGCCAGCAGCCCGACGCAAGCGACAGATACGCAGTATTTT.